This TCR beta chain was captured by sequencing in a study of shared clonotypes between healthy human individuals. In the study overall: Three plates were used per donor for CD4 naive, three for CD4 memory, two for CD8 naive and one for CD8 memory. Study observations and caveats: The naive CD4 repertoires of a handful of donors were compared, and about 5% of clonotypes were shared. Clonotypes shared by all four sorted-subset donors had higher generation probabilities than non-shared clonotypes. Clonotype sharing across donors was expected to vary with sequencing depth.

Generated by immunoSEQ multiplex PCR, the TCRdb table keeps only in-frame clones and is missing some. The sample includes under 1,900,000 clones, roughly 98.5% of them seen just once. As for this clone: Its cognate antigen is unknown.

The source of this sequence is a young man in good health. The sequenced material came from naive CD4+ T cells sorted from blood. Subset defined: CD45RA+ positively selected.

CDR3 sequence (DNA): TGTGCCAGCAGTGAAACCGAAGAGACCCAGTACTTC. It yields the protein CASSETEETQYF. V and J are TRBV2 and TRBJ2-5; unclear D gene. The CDR3 runs 12 residues. Germline assignment: CDR1 SNHLY and CDR2 FYNNEI. The ends were cut back, 2 bases at V and 3 bases at J, with 4 bases in the middle.